One sample yielded the 8 T cell receptor beta chains listed below, sequenced in a study of CD8 T cells in ankylosing spondylitis. Using its own MiXCR run on the 5' RACE reads, TCRdb lists one record per CDR3 protein. The sample has under 250,000 distinct CDR3 sequences; roughly 32% are singletons. The sample consisted of blood, either unsorted or a sorted T cell fraction (not recorded which). The source of these receptors is a male donor with ankylosing spondylitis or in good health (not recorded which).

The rearrangement uses TRBV20-1 and TRBJ2-1; the match to TRBD2 covers 10 bases. V gave up 1 base and J gave up 6 bases; unmatched junction bases: 18. Per the germline V gene, CDR1 is DFQATT and CDR2 is SNEGSKA (reference sequence). This CDR3 spans 19 amino acids. The CDR3 loop reads CSARVVLAGAPRLTNEQFF. CDR3 DNA sequence: TGCAGTGCTAGAGTGGTTCTAGCGGGGGCCCCGAGGCTGACCAATGAGCAGTTCTTC.

The chain carries TRBV6-5 and TRBJ1-2; no definite D call. The CDR3 extends over 12 amino acids. Trimming left V 6 bases short and J 5 bases short, with 10 bases between. Per the germline V gene, CDR1 is MNHEY and CDR2 is SVGAGI. The DNA for the CDR3 is TGTGCCAGCAGGACAACTACTTATGGCTACACCTTC. Residues: CASRTTTYGYTF.

This clonotype occurred a few times. CDR3 residues: CASSFGGGQAQETQYF. CDR3 coding DNA: TGTGCCAGCAGTTTTGGCGGGGGCCAAGCGCAGGAGACCCAGTACTTC. The chain employs TRBV12-3 or TRBV12-4 and TRBJ2-5; D is possibly TRBD2 (7 bases). The CDR3 sequence is 16 residues long. V was clipped by 3 bases and J by 5 bases, with 19 bases between them.

The chain carries TRBV6-6 and TRBJ2-2; no clear D. Germline assignment: CDR1 MNHNY and CDR2 SVGAGI (reference sequence). Trimming took off 0 bases at V and 6 bases at J, with 5 bases between the two ends. The CDR3 runs 13 residues. In DNA form, the CDR3 reads TGTGCCAGCAGTTACTCGGATGCCGGGGAGCTGTTTTTT. Translation: CASSYSDAGELFF.

The rearrangement joins TRBV12-3 or TRBV12-4 to TRBJ2-1; D might be TRBD1 or TRBD2, each matching 5 bases. V shed 5 bases and J shed 9 bases, with 20 bases lying between them. The CDR3 is 15 amino acids. Here the CDR3 DNA reads TGTGCCAGCAGTCTCCTGGGGGTCCATTTGGGTGAGCAGTTCTTC. It encodes CASSLLGVHLGEQFF.

The chain uses TRBV20-1 and TRBJ2-7; no clear D. In germline, CDR1 is DFQATT, CDR2 SNEGSKA (reference sequence). V was pared by 0 bases and J by 0 bases, with 6 bases between. The CDR3 consists of 13 residues. The CDR3 nucleotides read TGCAGTGCTAGAGACTCGGACTCCTACGAGCAGTACTTC. It yields the protein CSARDSDSYEQYF.

This clonotype was observed a handful of times. The rearrangement uses TRBV6-1 and TRBJ1-1; 8 nucleotides line up with TRBD1. The CDR3 contains 16 residues. J gave up 6 bases and V 3 bases, and 12 bases lay outside the gene matches. Germline V CDR1 and CDR2: MNHNS, SASEGT. CDR3 protein: CASSDPDRAPSAEAFF. CDR3 DNA sequence: TGTGCCAGCAGTGATCCGGACAGGGCCCCGTCGGCTGAAGCTTTCTTT.

This clonotype was counted between two and nine times. The V call is TRBV20-1, the J call TRBJ2-5; 10 nucleotides agree with TRBD1. The CDR3 is 11 residues long. With 4 bases clipped from V and 12 bases from J, the junction kept 5 bases outside the gene matches. Germline values: CDR1 DFQATT, CDR2 SNEGSKA (reference sequence). The CDR3 coding sequence is TGCAGTGCTACTGCCGGGACAGGGGAGTACTTC. Translated: CSATAGTGEYF.